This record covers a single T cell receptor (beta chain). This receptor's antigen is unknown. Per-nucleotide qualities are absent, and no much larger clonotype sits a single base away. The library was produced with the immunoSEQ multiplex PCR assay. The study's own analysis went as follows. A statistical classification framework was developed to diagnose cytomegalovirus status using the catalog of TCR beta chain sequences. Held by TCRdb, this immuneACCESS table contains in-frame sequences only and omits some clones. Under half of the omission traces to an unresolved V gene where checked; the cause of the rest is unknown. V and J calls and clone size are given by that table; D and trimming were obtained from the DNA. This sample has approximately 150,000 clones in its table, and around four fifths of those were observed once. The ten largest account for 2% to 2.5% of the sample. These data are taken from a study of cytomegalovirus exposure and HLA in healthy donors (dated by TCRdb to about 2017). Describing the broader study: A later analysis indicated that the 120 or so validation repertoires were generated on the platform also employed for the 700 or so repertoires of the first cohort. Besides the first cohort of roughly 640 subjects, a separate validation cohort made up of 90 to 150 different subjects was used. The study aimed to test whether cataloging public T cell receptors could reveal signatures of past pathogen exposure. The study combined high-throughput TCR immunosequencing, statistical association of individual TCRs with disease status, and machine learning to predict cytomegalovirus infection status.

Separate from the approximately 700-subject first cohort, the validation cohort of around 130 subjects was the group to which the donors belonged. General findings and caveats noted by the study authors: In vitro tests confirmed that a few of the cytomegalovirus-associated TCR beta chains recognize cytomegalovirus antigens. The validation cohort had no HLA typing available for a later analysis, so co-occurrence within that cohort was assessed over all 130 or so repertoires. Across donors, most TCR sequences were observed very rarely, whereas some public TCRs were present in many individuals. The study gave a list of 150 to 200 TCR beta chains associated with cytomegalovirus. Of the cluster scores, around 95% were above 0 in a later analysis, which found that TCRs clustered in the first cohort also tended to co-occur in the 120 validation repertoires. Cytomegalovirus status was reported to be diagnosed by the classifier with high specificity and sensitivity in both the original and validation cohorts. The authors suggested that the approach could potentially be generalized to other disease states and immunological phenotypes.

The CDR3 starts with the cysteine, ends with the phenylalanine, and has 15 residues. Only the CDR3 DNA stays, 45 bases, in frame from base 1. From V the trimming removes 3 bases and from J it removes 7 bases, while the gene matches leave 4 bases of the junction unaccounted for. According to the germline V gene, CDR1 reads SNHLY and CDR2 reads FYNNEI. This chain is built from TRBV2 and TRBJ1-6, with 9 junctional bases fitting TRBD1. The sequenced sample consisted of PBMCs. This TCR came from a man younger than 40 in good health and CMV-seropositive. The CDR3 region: CASSDMTGGNSPLHF. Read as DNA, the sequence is TGTGCCAGCAGTGATATGACAGGGGGAAATTCACCCCTCCACTTT.